What follows is one T cell receptor beta chain and its context. This CDR3 spans 15 amino acids. V lost 5 bases to trimming and J lost 5 bases; unmatched junction nucleotides: 10. CDR1 SGHTA and CDR2 FQGTGA come from the germline V gene. The data belong to a study of identifying expanded T cells in peripheral blood. Method: immunoSEQ multiplex PCR; TCRdb's copy keeps in-frame clones and lacks some. The sample includes fewer than 85,000 clones, about 83% of them seen just once. The clonotype comes from a person aged 18-70 years in good health. Material: blood. This sequence joins TRBV7-3 and TRBJ2-5; 8 nucleotides match TRBD2. CDR3 amino acids: CASSLSGSGYETQYF. The CDR3 DNA reads TGTGCCAGCAGCCTGAGCGGGAGTGGTTATGAGACCCAGTACTTC.